This T cell receptor (beta chain) was sequenced in a study of blood T cells in healthy people across ages. General observations from the study: A roughly linear fall in TCR beta diversity per million T cells was seen with increasing age.

It was with a sample-barcoded 5' primer and a J-beta primer mix that a second PCR of roughly 7 to 12 cycles was run. TCRdb re-called the 5' RACE reads with MiXCR, one entry per CDR3 protein. The sample holds roughly 700,000 distinct CDR3 sequences, about 32% seen once. The table lists this clonotype with many counts. Its cognate antigen is unknown. Per the germline V gene, CDR1 is MNHNS and CDR2 is SASEGT. V was clipped by 2 bases and J by 0 bases, with 5 bases between them. The CDR3 sequence is 14 residues long. The chain uses TRBV6-1 and TRBJ2-4; D call uncertain. The receptor comes from a woman of 80 years or more in good health. Material for sequencing was blood. CDR3 sequence (DNA): TGTGCCAGCAGTGAAAGGTTAGCCAAAAACATTCAGTACTTC. It encodes CASSERLAKNIQYF.